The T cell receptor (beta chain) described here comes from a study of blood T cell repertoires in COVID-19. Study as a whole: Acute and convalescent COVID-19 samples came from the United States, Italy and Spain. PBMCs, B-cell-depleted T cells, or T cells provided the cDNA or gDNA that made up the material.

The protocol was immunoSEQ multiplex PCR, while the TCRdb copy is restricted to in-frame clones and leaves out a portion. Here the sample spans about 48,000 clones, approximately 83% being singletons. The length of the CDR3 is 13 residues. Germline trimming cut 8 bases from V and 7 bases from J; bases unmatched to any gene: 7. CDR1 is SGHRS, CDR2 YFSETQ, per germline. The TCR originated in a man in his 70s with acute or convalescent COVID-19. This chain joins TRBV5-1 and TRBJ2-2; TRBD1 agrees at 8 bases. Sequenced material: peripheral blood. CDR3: CASQGAGIGELFF. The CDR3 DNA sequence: TGCGCCAGTCAGGGGGCTGGAATCGGGGAGCTGTTTTTT.